One sample yielded the 17 T cell receptor beta chains listed below, sequenced in a study of response to subunit inactivated influenza vaccine. Each CDR3 protein is one row after TCRdb ran MiXCR on the RT-PCR reads. In the table there are about 500,000 distinct CDR3 sequences, approximately 12% of which are singletons. The material was PBMCs from blood, obtained around seven weeks after vaccination. The receptors were gathered from a man aged 45-65 years who received an inactivated influenza vaccine.

Ten or more counts support this clonotype. The chain couples TRBV7-2 to TRBJ2-7; the match to TRBD2 covers 10 bases. V was pared by 1 base and J by 7 bases, with 7 bases of the junction left unmatched. The CDR3 has 15 amino acids. Germline CDR1 SGHTA, CDR2 FQGNSA. The CDR3 here is CASSLGASGSGEQYF. The CDR3 DNA reads TGTGCCAGCAGCTTAGGGGCTAGCGGGAGCGGGGAGCAGTACTTC.

This clonotype was counted many times. The chain carries TRBV12-3 or TRBV12-4 and TRBJ1-1; perhaps TRBD1 as D (5 bases). The CDR3 consists of 13 residues. The germline V and J ends were trimmed by 5 bases and 3 bases, with 10 bases remaining between them. CDR3 sequence (DNA): TGTGCCAGCAGTGCAGGGTTTGACACTGAAGCTTTCTTT. Its protein product is CASSAGFDTEAFF.

The sample holds a few counts of this clonotype. The gene calls are TRBV6-1 and TRBJ2-1; TRBD2 aligns across 7 bases. The germline V gene encodes CDR1 MNHNS and CDR2 SASEGT. CDR3 size: 17 residues. J gave up 5 bases and V 1 base, and 11 bases lay outside the gene matches. CDR3 bases: TGTGCCAGCAGTGAAGACCCGCGGGCAGGGAGGGACAATGAGCAGTTCTTC. Translated: CASSEDPRAGRDNEQFF.

This clonotype was detected only a few times. This chain connects TRBV10-3 to TRBJ1-5, with D perhaps TRBD1 (6 bases). The germline gives CDR1 ENHRY, CDR2 SYGVKD. There are 14 residues in the CDR3. Trimming left V 2 bases short and J 3 bases short, with 8 bases between. The CDR3 protein is CAISEGQNNQPQHF. CDR3 in DNA: TGTGCCATCAGTGAGGGACAGAACAATCAGCCCCAGCATTTT.

This clonotype was counted a few times. The V and J genes are TRBV12-3 or TRBV12-4 and TRBJ1-2, with D unclear. The CDR3 runs 15 residues. V lost 10 bases and J 0 bases, leaving 18 bases between the germline ends. CDR3 nucleotide sequence: TGTGCCACCATTGGTCCTGGTTATGCTAACTATGGCTACACCTTC. It is translated as CATIGPGYANYGYTF.

V usage is TRBV19 and J usage is TRBJ1-6; 7 bases align to TRBD1. The germline CDR1 and CDR2 sequences are LNHDA and SQIVND (reference sequence). Trimming cost V 6 bases and J 9 bases; bases outside gene matches: 5. The CDR3 is made up of 13 amino acids. Here the CDR3 DNA reads TGTGCCAGTAGAGGCCAGGGGGTTTCACCCCTCCACTTT. This translates into CASRGQGVSPLHF. The full variable domain, with the rest looked up from reference TRBV19 and TRBJ1-6, is DGGITQSPKYLFRKEGQNVTLSCEQNLNHDAMYWYRQDPGQGLRLIYYSQIVNDFQKGDIAEGYSVSREKKESFPLTVTSAQKNPTAFYLCASRGQGVSPLHFGNGTRLTVT.

The table lists this clonotype with a few counts. The rearrangement uses TRBV29-1 and TRBJ2-4, with D possibly matching TRBD2 (6 bases). This CDR3 has 15 residues. CDR1 SQVTM and CDR2 ANQGSEA come from the germline V gene. Between the trimmed V and J ends, which lost 6 bases and 1 base, there was a span of 16 bases. The CDR3 DNA reads as TGCAGCGTATGGGCTGCAACTAGCGCCAAAAACATTCAGTACTTC. This translates into CSVWAATSAKNIQYF.

The chain joins TRBV28 to TRBJ2-7; 12 nucleotides line up with TRBD2. This CDR3 is built from 15 residues. Germline V gene sequence: CDR1 MDHEN, CDR2 SYDVKM. J lost 2 bases, V lost 6 bases, and 5 bases had no gene match. The CDR3, as DNA: TGTGCCAGCAGCAGACCTAGCGGGAGGGCCTACGAGCAGTACTTC. It translates to CASSRPSGRAYEQYF.

Only a few counts were recorded for this clonotype. Because the CDR3's place on the DNA is in doubt, the DNA is left out and the CDR3 is given as listed by TCRdb. This chain links TRBV27 with TRBJ2-5. The length of the CDR3 is 13 amino acids, counting both ends. Germline V gives CDR1 MNHEY, CDR2 SMNVEV (reference sequence). CDR3: CASSSSYQETQYF.

V and J are TRBV5-8 and TRBJ2-7; D gene unclear. The germline V gene has CDR1 SGHTS and CDR2 YDEGEE. The V gene lost 2 bases and the J gene lost 3 bases, with 9 bases spanning the gap. The CDR3 runs to 13 residues. The CDR3 DNA follows: TGTGCCAGCAGCTTTGACGAGCGCTACGAGCAGTACTTC. It translates to CASSFDERYEQYF.

The rearrangement links TRBV20-1 to TRBJ2-1; 11 bases fit TRBD2. The CDR3 contains 17 residues. Germline CDR1 reads DFQATT; CDR2 reads SNEGSKA (reference sequence). V lost 3 bases and J lost 2; bases outside the gene matches: 9. CDR3 in amino acids: CSARGLAGGATYNEQFF. The CDR3 nucleotides read TGCAGTGCTAGGGGTCTAGCGGGAGGAGCGACCTACAATGAGCAGTTCTTC.

This clonotype was recorded many times. V gene TRBV5-5 combines with J gene TRBJ2-1, with no clear D. The CDR3 totals 14 residues. The germline V gene encodes CDR1 SGHKS and CDR2 YYEKEE (reference sequence). The germline V and J ends were trimmed by 3 bases and 4 bases, with 11 bases remaining between them. CDR3 in amino acids: CASSSLYPYNEQFF. CDR3 bases: TGTGCCAGCAGCTCCCTCTACCCGTACAATGAGCAGTTCTTC.

This clonotype was observed at least ten times. This rearrangement joins TRBV14 to TRBJ1-6, with a tentative D call TRBD1 (5 bases). The CDR3 contains 13 residues. Trimming cost V 4 bases and J 7 bases, with 8 bases left between them. Per the germline V gene, CDR1 is SGHDN and CDR2 is FVKESK. The CDR3 sequence is CASSPQGNSPLHF. As DNA, the CDR3 is TGTGCCAGCAGCCCTCAGGGAAATTCACCCCTCCACTTT.

The chain combines TRBV5-2 with TRBJ2-1; TRBD1, the table's D call, lacks a check against the DNA. TRBV5-2 has pseudogene status. The CDR3 sequence is 17 residues long. The CDR3 reads CASSLNSLGAGYNEQFF. The CDR3 region has the DNA TGCGCCAGCAGCTTGAACTCGCTGGGGGCAGGATACAATGAGCAGTTCTTC.

The sample holds many counts of this clonotype. The V gene is TRBV7-2, the J gene TRBJ2-2; 15 bases map to TRBD2. This CDR3 is 15 amino acids long. After removal of 7 bases from V and 10 bases from J, the junction contained 7 bases not matched to a gene. Germline V gives CDR1 SGHTA, CDR2 FQGNSA. DNA for the CDR3: TGTGCCAGCACCAGGACTAGCGGGAGGGGGGCGGAGCTGTTTTTT. It yields the protein CASTRTSGRGAELFF.

The rearrangement uses TRBV21-1 and TRBJ1-2; the D call in the table, TRBD1, was not verified against the DNA. TRBV21-1 is classified as a pseudogene. The CDR3 extends over 15 amino acids. CDR3 sequence reads: CASSKRQGRDYGYTF. As DNA, the CDR3 is TGTGCCAGCAGCAAACGACAGGGGCGGGACTATGGCTACACCTTC.

The chain carries TRBV29-1 and TRBJ1-2; D gene ambiguous. This CDR3 spans 13 amino acids. V gave up 4 bases and J gave up 8 bases, with 17 bases separating them. CDR1 is SQVTM and CDR2 is ANQGSEA in the germline V gene. CDR3 in DNA: TGCAGCGTTGCCGGACGGGCACGATGGGGCTACACCTTC. Protein product: CSVAGRARWGYTF.